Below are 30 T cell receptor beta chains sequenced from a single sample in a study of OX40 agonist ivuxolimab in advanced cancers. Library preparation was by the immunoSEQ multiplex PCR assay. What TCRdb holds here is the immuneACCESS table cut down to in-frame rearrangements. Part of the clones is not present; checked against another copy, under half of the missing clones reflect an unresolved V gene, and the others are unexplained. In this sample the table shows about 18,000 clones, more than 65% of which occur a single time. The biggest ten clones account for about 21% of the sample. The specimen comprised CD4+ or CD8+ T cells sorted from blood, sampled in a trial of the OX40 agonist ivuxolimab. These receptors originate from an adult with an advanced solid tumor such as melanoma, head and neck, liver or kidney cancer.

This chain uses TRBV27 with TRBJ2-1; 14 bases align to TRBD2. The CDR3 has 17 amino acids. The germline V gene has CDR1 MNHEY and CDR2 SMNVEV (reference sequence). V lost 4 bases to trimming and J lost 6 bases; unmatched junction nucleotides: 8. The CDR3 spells CASSSRLAGGLGNEQFF. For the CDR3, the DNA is TGTGCCAGCAGTTCGAGACTAGCGGGAGGGCTCGGCAATGAGCAGTTCTTC.

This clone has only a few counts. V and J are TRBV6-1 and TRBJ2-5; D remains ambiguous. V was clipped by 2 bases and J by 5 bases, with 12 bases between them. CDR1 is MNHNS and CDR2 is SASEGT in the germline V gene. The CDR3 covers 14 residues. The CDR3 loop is CASSENVSGETQYF. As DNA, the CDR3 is TGTGCCAGCAGTGAAAACGTCTCCGGGGAGACCCAGTACTTC.

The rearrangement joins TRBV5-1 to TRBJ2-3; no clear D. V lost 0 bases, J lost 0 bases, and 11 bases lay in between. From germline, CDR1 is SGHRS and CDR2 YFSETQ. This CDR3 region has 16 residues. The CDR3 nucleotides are TGCGCCAGCAGCTTGGACTCGTACCTTAGCACAGATACGCAGTATTTT. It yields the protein CASSLDSYLSTDTQYF.

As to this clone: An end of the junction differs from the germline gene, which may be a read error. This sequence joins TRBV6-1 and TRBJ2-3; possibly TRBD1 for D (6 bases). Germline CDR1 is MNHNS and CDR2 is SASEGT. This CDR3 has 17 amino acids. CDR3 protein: CASREERDTIITDTQYF. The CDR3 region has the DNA TGTGCCAGCAGGGAAGAACGGGACACCATAATTACAGATACGCAGTATTTT.

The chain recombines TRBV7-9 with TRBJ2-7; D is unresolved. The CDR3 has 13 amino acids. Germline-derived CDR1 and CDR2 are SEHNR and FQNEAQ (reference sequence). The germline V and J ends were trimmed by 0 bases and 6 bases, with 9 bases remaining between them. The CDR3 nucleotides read TGTGCCAGCAGCTTAGCGGGTCGGACCGAGCAGTACTTC. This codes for CASSLAGRTEQYF. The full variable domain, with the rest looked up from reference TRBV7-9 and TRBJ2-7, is DTGVSQNPRHKITKRGQNVTFRCDPISEHNRLYWYRQTLGQGPEFLTYFQNEAQLEKSRLLSDRFSAERPKGSFSTLEIQRTEQGDSAMYLCASSLAGRTEQYFGPGTRLTVT.

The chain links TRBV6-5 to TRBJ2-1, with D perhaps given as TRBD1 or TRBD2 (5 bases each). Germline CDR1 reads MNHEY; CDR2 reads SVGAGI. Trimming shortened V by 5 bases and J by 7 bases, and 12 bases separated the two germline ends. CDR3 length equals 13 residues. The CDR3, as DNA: TGTGCCAGCAGTAAGGGACCGGGAAATGAGCAGTTCTTC. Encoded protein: CASSKGPGNEQFF.

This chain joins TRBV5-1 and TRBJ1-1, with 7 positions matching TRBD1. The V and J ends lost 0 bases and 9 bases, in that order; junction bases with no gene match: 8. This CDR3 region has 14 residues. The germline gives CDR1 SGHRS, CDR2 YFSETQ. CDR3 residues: CASSLGGQFNQAFF. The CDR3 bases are TGCGCCAGCAGCTTGGGGGGACAGTTCAATCAAGCTTTCTTT.

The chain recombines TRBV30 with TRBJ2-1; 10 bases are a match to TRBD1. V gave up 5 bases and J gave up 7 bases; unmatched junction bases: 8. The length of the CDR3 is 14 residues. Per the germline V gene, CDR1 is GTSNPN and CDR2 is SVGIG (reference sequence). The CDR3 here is CAWRRDRGLNEQFF. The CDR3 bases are TGTGCCTGGCGCCGGGACAGGGGTTTGAATGAGCAGTTCTTC.

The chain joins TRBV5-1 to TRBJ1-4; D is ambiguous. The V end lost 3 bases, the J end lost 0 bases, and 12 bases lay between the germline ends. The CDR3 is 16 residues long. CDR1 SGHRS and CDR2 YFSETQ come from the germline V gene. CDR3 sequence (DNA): TGCGCCAGCAGCTATCTGCCGGTTGCAACTAATGAAAAACTGTTTTTT. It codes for CASSYLPVATNEKLFF.

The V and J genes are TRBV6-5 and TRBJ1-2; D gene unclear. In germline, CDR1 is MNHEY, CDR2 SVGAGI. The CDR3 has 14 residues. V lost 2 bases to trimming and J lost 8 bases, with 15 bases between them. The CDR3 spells CASSYTLGSEGYTF. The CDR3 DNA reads TGTGCCAGCAGTTACACCTTGGGTTCTGAAGGCTACACCTTC.

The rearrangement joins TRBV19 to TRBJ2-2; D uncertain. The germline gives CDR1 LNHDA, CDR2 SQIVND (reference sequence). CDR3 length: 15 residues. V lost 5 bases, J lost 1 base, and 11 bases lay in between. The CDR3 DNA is TGTGCCAGTAGTTCGGAACTCCTGAACACCGGGGAGCTGTTTTTT. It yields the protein CASSSELLNTGELFF.

The CDR3: CASSPRPGGDEQYF. The DNA for the CDR3 is TGTGCCAGCAGCCCTCGGCCAGGGGGGGACGAGCAGTACTTC. V is TRBV7-8 and J is TRBJ2-7; possibly TRBD1 or TRBD2 for D (7 bases each). The germline V and J ends were trimmed by 5 bases and 5 bases, with 16 bases remaining between them. Germline V gene data show CDR1 as SGHVS and CDR2 as FQNEAQ. There are 14 residues in the CDR3.

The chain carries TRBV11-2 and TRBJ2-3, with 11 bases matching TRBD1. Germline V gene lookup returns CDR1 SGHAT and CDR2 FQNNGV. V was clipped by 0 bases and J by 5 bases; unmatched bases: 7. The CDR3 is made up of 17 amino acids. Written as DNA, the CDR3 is TGTGCCAGCAGCTTAGAAACGGACAGGGGGCGTAGAGATACGCAGTATTTT. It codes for CASSLETDRGRRDTQYF.

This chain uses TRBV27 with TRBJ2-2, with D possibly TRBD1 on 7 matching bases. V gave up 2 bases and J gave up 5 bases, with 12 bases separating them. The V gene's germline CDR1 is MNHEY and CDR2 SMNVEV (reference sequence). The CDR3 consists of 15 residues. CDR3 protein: CASSLGAGGTGELFF. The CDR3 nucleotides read TGTGCCAGCAGTTTAGGCGCAGGGGGGACCGGGGAGCTGTTTTTT.

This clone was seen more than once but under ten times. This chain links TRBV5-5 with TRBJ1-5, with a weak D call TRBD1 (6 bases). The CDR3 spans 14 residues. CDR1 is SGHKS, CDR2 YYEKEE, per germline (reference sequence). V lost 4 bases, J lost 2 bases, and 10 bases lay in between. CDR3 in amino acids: CASSTAGGNQPQHF. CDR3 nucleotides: TGTGCCAGCAGCACTGCAGGGGGCAATCAGCCCCAGCATTTT.

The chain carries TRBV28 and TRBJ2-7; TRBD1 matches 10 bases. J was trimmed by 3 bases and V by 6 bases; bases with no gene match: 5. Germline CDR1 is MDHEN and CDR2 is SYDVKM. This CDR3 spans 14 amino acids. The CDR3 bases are TGTGCCAGCAGGTGGACAGGGGGATTCTACGAGCAGTACTTC. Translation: CASRWTGGFYEQYF.

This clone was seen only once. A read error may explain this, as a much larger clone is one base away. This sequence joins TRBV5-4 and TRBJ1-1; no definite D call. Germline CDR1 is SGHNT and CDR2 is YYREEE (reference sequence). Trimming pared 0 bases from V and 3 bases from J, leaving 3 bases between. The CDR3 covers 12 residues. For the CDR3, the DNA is TGTGCCAGCAGCTTGGGAGACACTGAAGCTTTCTTT. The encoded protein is CASSLGDTEAFF.

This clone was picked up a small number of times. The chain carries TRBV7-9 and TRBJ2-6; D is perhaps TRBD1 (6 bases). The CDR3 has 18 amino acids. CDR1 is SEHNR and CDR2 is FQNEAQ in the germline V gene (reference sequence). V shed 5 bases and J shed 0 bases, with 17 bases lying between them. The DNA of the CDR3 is TGTGCCAGCAGCGACCGGACAGAATCCTTCTCTGGGGCCAACGTCCTGACTTTC. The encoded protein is CASSDRTESFSGANVLTF.

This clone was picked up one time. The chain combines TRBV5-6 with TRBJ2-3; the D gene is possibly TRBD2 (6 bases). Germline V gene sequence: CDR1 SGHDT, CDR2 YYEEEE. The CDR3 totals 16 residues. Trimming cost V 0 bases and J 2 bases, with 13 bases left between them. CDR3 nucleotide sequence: TGTGCCAGCAGCTTGGGGGAGGCGTACAACACAGATACGCAGTATTTT. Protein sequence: CASSLGEAYNTDTQYF.

Written as DNA, the CDR3 is TGTGCCAGCAGCCCCCTCGCGGGAGGAGGCTACGAGCAGTACTTC. It yields the protein CASSPLAGGGYEQYF. The rearrangement joins TRBV9 to TRBJ2-7; 8 positions match TRBD2. Losses at the gene ends were 4 bases for V and 3 bases for J; bases not matched to a gene: 9. Germline V gene sequence: CDR1 SGDLS, CDR2 YYNGEE. The CDR3 is 15 amino acids. The variable domain in full, completed from reference TRBV9 and TRBJ2-7, reads DSGVTQTPKHLITATGQRVTLRCSPRSGDLSVYWYQQSLDQGLQFLIQYYNGEERAKGNILERFSAQQFPDLHSELNLSSLELGDSALYFCASSPLAGGGYEQYFGPGTRLTVT.

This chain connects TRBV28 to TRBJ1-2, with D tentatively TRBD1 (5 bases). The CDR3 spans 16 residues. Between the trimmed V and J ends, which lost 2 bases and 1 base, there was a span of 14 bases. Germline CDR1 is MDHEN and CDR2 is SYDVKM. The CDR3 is CASSLIPQGGNYGYTF. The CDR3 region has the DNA TGTGCCAGCAGTTTAATCCCCCAGGGTGGTAACTATGGCTACACCTTC.

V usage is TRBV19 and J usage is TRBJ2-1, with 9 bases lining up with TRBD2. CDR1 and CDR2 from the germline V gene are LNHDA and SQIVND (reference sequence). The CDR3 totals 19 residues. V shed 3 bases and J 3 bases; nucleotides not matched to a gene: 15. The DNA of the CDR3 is TGTGCCAGTAGTATGGGGGTAGCGGGAGTTCACGGGATCTACAATGAGCAGTTCTTC. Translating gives CASSMGVAGVHGIYNEQFF.

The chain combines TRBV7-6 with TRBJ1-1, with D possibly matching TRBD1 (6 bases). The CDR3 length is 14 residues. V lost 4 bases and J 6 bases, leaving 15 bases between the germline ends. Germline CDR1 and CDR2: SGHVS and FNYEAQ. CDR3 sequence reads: CASSYFTGGAEAFF. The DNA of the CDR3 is TGTGCCAGCAGCTATTTCACGGGGGGCGCTGAAGCTTTCTTT.

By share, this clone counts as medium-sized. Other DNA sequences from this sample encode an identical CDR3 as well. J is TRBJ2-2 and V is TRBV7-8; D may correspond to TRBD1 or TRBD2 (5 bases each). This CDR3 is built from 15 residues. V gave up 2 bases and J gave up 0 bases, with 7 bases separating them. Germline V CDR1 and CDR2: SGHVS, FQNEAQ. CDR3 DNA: TGTGCCAGCAGCTTACAGGGACCGAACACCGGGGAGCTGTTTTTT. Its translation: CASSLQGPNTGELFF.

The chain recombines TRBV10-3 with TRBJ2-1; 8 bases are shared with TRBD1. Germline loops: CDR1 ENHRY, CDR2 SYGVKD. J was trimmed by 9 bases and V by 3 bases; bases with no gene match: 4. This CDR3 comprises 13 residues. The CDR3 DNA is TGTGCCATCAGTGAAGGACAGGGACCTGAGCAGTTCTTC. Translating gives CAISEGQGPEQFF.

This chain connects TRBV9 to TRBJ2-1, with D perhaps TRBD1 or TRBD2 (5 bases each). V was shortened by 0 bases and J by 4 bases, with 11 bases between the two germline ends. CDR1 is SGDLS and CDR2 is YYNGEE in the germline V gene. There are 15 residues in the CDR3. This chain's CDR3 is CASSVAGTNYNEQFF. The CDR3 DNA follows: TGTGCCAGCAGCGTAGCGGGGACCAATTACAATGAGCAGTTCTTC.

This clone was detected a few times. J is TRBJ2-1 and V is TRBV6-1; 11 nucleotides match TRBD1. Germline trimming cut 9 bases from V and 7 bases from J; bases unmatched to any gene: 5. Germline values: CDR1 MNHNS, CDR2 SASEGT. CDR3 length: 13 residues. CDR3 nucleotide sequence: TGTGCCAGTGGACAGGGGGCCCAAAATGAGCAGTTCTTC. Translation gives CASGQGAQNEQFF.

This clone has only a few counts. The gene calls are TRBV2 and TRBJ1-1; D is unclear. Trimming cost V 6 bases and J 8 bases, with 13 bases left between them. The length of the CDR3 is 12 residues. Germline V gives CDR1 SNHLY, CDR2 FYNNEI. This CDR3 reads CASSDARWEAFF. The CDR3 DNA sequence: TGTGCCAGCAGCGACGCTCGTTGGGAAGCTTTCTTT.

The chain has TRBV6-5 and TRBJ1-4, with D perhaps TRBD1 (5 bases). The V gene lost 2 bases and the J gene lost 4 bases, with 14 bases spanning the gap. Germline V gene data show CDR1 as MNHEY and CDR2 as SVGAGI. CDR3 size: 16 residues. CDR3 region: CASSYLGGGDNEKLFF. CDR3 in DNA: TGTGCCAGCAGTTACCTCGGTGGGGGTGATAATGAAAAACTGTTTTTT.

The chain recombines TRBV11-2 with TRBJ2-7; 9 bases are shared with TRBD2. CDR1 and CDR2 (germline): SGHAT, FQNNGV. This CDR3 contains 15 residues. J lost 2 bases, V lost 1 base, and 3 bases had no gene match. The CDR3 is CASSLGRTSAYEQYF. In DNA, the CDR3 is TGTGCCAGCAGCTTAGGCCGGACTAGCGCCTACGAGCAGTACTTC.